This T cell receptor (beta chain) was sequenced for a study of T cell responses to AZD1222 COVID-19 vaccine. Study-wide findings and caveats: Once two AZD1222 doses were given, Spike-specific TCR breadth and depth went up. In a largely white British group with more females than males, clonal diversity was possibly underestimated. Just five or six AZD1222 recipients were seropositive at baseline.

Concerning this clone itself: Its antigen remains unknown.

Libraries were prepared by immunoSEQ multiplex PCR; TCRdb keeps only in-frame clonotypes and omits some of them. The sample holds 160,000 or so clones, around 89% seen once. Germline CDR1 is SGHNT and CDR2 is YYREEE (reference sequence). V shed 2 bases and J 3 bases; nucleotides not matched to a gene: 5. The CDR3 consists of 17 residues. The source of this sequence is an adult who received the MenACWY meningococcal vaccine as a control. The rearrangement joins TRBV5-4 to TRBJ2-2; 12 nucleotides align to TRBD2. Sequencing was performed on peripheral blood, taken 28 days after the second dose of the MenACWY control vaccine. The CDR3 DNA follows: TGTGCCAGCAGCTTCAGACTAGCGGGAGATCACACCGGGGAGCTGTTTTTT. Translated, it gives CASSFRLAGDHTGELFF.